This T cell receptor (beta chain) was sequenced during a study of shared clonotypes between healthy human individuals. Study as a whole: Each donor contributed plates that comprised three CD4 naive, three CD4 memory, two CD8 naive and one CD8 memory.

Naive CD8 cells lacked CD45RO and underwent positive selection for CCR7, leaving out terminally differentiated effector memory CD45RA+ cells. Adults of Caucasian background living in Nashville, Tennessee made up all donors. With 1 base clipped from V and 6 bases from J, the junction kept 3 bases outside the gene matches. Germline CDR1 SGHVS, CDR2 FQNEAQ. The CDR3 has 16 residues. Libraries were prepared by immunoSEQ multiplex PCR; TCRdb keeps only in-frame clonotypes and omits some of them. The sample holds millions of clones, under 95% seen once. This TCR came from a man younger than 35 in good health. Some clones in this sample may be carry-over from other donors' samples. V usage is TRBV7-8 and J usage is TRBJ2-2, with 12 bases fitting TRBD2. What was sequenced was naive CD8+ T cells from PBMCs. The CDR3 loop reads CASSLGLAGVSGELFF. Written as DNA, the CDR3 is TGTGCCAGCAGCTTAGGACTAGCGGGAGTTTCCGGGGAGCTGTTTTTT.